The 19 T cell receptor beta chains below come from one sample, sequenced in a study of control samples from healthy donors and cancer patients (TCRdb year 2020). Libraries came from the immunoSEQ multiplex PCR assay. TCRdb provides this immuneACCESS table in a form limited to in-frame rearrangements. Some clones are lacking; in checked studies, under half of them reflect an unresolved V gene, and why the rest are absent is not known. The sample table holds around 94,000 clones, of which 90% were seen once. The ten largest clones represent over 3% of the sample. Material: blood. All receptors come from a woman aged 18-30 years in good health.

V and J are TRBV12-3 or TRBV12-4 and TRBJ2-3; D is perhaps TRBD1 or TRBD2 (5 bases each). The CDR3 spans 13 residues. Trimming left V 8 bases short and J 0 bases short, with 9 bases between. CDR3: CASGGVSTDTQYF. For the CDR3, the DNA is TGTGCCAGCGGGGGAGTTAGCACAGATACGCAGTATTTT.

The V gene is TRBV2, the J gene TRBJ2-2; a weak D match, TRBD2 (5 bases). Trimming shortened V by 4 bases and J by 6 bases, and 9 bases separated the two germline ends. The CDR3 runs 13 residues. Germline lookup yields CDR1 SNHLY and CDR2 FYNNEI. CDR3 nucleotide sequence: TGTGCCAGCAGTGCGAAGGAGGCCGGGGAGCTGTTTTTT. It specifies CASSAKEAGELFF. The full variable domain, its missing parts supplied by reference TRBV2 and TRBJ2-2, is EPEVTQTPSHQVTQMGQEVILRCVPISNHLYFYWYRQILGQKVEFLVSFYNNEISEKSEIFDDQFSVERPDGSNFTLKIRSTKLEDSAMYFCASSAKEAGELFFGEGSRLTVL.

The chain employs TRBV5-1 and TRBJ1-6; a possible D gene is TRBD1 (6 bases). Deletions cut 4 bases from V and 7 bases from J, with 12 bases between. The CDR3 is made up of 14 amino acids. The germline CDR1 and CDR2 sequences are SGHRS and YFSETQ. This chain's CDR3 is CASSHGQSNSPLHF. CDR3 nucleotide sequence: TGCGCCAGCAGCCACGGACAGTCGAATTCACCCCTCCACTTT.

The V gene is TRBV6-5, the J gene TRBJ2-7; no clear D gene. The germline V gene encodes CDR1 MNHEY and CDR2 SVGAGI. V lost 8 bases, J lost 2 bases, and 10 bases lay in between. There are 12 residues in the CDR3. The CDR3 loop reads CASGPVTYEQYF. DNA of the CDR3: TGTGCCAGCGGGCCGGTAACCTACGAGCAGTACTTC.

This clone was seen a single time. The chain joins TRBV3-1 (or the pseudogene TRBV3-2) to TRBJ2-7; D possibly corresponds to TRBD2 (5 bases). Germline V CDR1 and CDR2: LGHDT, YNNKEL (reference sequence). The ends were cut back, 5 bases at V and 7 bases at J, with 12 bases in the middle. The CDR3 totals 12 residues. CDR3 coding DNA: TGTGCCAGCAGCTCGGGGAGTCGTGAGCAGTACTTC. Amino acid sequence: CASSSGSREQYF.

The chain employs TRBV5-8 and TRBJ2-2, with D tentatively TRBD1 (5 bases). Trimming left V 4 bases short and J 3 bases short, with 7 bases between. The V gene's germline CDR1 is SGHTS and CDR2 YDEGEE. The CDR3 loop spans 13 amino acids. CDR3 residues: CASSDSYTGELFF. The CDR3 region has the DNA TGTGCCAGCAGCGACAGTTACACCGGGGAGCTGTTTTTT.

The V and J genes are TRBV6-5 and TRBJ2-7; 9 bases align to TRBD1. This CDR3 has 12 amino acids. The junction had 3 bases not matched to a gene; V was cut back by 9 bases and J by 3 bases. Germline values: CDR1 MNHEY, CDR2 SVGAGI. DNA for the CDR3: TGTGCCAGTGGGACAGGGTTCTACGAGCAGTACTTC. This codes for CASGTGFYEQYF.

The chain joins TRBV6-1 to TRBJ2-5; D is possibly TRBD1 (7 bases). Between the trimmed V and J ends, which lost 1 base and 12 bases, there was a span of 15 bases. Germline CDR1 reads MNHNS; CDR2 reads SASEGT. There are 13 residues in the CDR3. DNA of the CDR3: TGTGCCAGCAGTGAAGGGAGGGGGCGGTTGGAGTACTTC. This sequence encodes CASSEGRGRLEYF.

This clone was observed once. This chain links TRBV7-9 with TRBJ2-3, with 7 bases lining up with TRBD1. The CDR3 sequence is 14 residues long. Per the germline V gene, CDR1 is SEHNR and CDR2 is FQNEAQ (reference sequence). V dropped 1 base and J dropped 3; count of bases not matched to a gene: 1. CDR3 sequence: CASSLEGATDTQYF. CDR3 bases: TGTGCCAGCAGCTTAGAGGGGGCAACAGATACGCAGTATTTT.

The chain recombines TRBV7-3 with TRBJ2-1; TRBD2 matches 9 bases. J lost 9 bases, V lost 4 bases, and 7 bases had no gene match. Germline V lookup: CDR1 SGHTA, CDR2 FQGTGA. CDR3 length: 14 residues. CDR3 amino acids: CASSSGLARGEQFF. The CDR3, as DNA: TGTGCCAGCAGCTCAGGACTAGCGCGGGGTGAGCAGTTCTTC. Full variable domain (outside the CDR3, taken from reference TRBV7-3 and TRBJ2-1): GAGVSQTPSNKVTEKGKYVELRCDPISGHTALYWYRQSLGQGPEFLIYFQGTGAADDSGLPNDRFFAVRPEGSVSTLKIQRTERGDSAVYLCASSSGLARGEQFFGPGTRLTVL.

V usage is TRBV7-9 and J usage is TRBJ2-6; a weak D match, TRBD2 (6 bases). The CDR3 is made up of 17 amino acids. Germline assignment: CDR1 SEHNR and CDR2 FQNEAQ (reference sequence). Trimming took 7 bases from V and 0 from J, leaving 16 bases between them. The CDR3 protein is CASNQRRGYSGANVLTF. DNA of the CDR3: TGTGCCAGCAACCAGAGGCGGGGTTACTCTGGGGCCAACGTCCTGACTTTC.

This clone was counted a single time. The chain has TRBV2 and TRBJ1-2, with TRBD1 identical over 7 bases. V was pared by 5 bases and J by 7 bases, with 13 bases of the junction left unmatched. Germline V gene sequence: CDR1 SNHLY, CDR2 FYNNEI. This CDR3 has 15 residues. CDR3 DNA sequence: TGTGCCAGCAGTCCACGGGACAGCTCTAAGAGTGGCTACACCTTC. Residues: CASSPRDSSKSGYTF.

This clone was seen only once. J is TRBJ2-1 and V is TRBV7-9; 7 bases line up with TRBD1. The length of the CDR3 is 14 residues. The V segment lost 8 bases and the J segment 4 bases; nucleotides outside the gene matches: 8. Looked up from germline, CDR1 is SEHNR and CDR2 is FQNEAQ (reference sequence). CDR3 loop: CASGTATGYNEQFF. The CDR3 DNA follows: TGTGCCAGCGGGACGGCGACAGGGTACAATGAGCAGTTCTTC.

In its sample, this clone was seen once. This chain connects TRBV3-1 (or the pseudogene TRBV3-2) to TRBJ2-7, with a weak D call TRBD2 (6 bases). This CDR3 contains 13 residues. From germline, CDR1 is LGHDT and CDR2 YNNKEL (reference sequence). Trimming pared 0 bases from V and 5 bases from J, leaving 8 bases between. CDR3 residues: CASSQESGDEQYF. The CDR3 DNA sequence: TGTGCCAGCAGCCAAGAATCGGGAGACGAGCAGTACTTC.

This chain links TRBV4-1 with TRBJ2-1; 10 bases line up with TRBD2. Germline-derived CDR1 and CDR2 are MGHRA and YSYEKL. The CDR3 is 16 residues long. V shed 1 base, J shed 9 bases, and the junction held 9 bases outside the gene matches. CDR3 nucleotides: TGCGCCAGCAGCCAAGGTGGGAGCGGGGGGGCCGGTGAGCAGTTCTTC. Its protein is CASSQGGSGGAGEQFF.

The chain carries TRBV9 and TRBJ1-6; 9 bases are shared with TRBD1. After removal of 5 bases from V and 4 bases from J, the junction contained 10 bases not matched to a gene. This CDR3 region has 17 residues. The germline V gene has CDR1 SGDLS and CDR2 YYNGEE. The CDR3 DNA reads TGTGCCAGCAGTTCGGGGGGGACAGGGACTTATAATTCACCCCTCCACTTT. Translated, it gives CASSSGGTGTYNSPLHF.

The chain is built from TRBV18 and TRBJ2-7; either TRBD1 or TRBD2 may supply D (5 bases each). The CDR3 has 16 amino acids. The germline gives CDR1 KGHSH, CDR2 LQKENI. V was cut by 3 bases and J by 0 bases, with 15 bases left in between. The CDR3 DNA follows: TGTGCCAGCTCACCGTCTCAGGGAGCCACCTCCTACGAGCAGTACTTC. Translated, it gives CASSPSQGATSYEQYF.

The chain links TRBV27 to TRBJ1-6, with D maybe TRBD1 (5 bases). Trimming took 2 bases from V and 7 from J, leaving 12 bases between them. CDR1 MNHEY and CDR2 SMNVEV come from the germline V gene (reference sequence). CDR3 length equals 15 residues. The CDR3 DNA follows: TGTGCCAGCAGTTTAGGCGGGGGAATAAATTCACCCCTCCACTTT. This gives the protein CASSLGGGINSPLHF.

The chain combines TRBV19 with TRBJ2-5, with TRBD1 as a possible D gene (5 bases). Germline V gene sequence: CDR1 LNHDA, CDR2 SQIVND (reference sequence). CDR3 length: 13 residues. V gave up 5 bases and J gave up 4 bases, with 11 bases separating them. DNA for the CDR3: TGTGCCAGTAGTCCGCAGGGATTAGAGACCCAGTACTTC. This gives the protein CASSPQGLETQYF.